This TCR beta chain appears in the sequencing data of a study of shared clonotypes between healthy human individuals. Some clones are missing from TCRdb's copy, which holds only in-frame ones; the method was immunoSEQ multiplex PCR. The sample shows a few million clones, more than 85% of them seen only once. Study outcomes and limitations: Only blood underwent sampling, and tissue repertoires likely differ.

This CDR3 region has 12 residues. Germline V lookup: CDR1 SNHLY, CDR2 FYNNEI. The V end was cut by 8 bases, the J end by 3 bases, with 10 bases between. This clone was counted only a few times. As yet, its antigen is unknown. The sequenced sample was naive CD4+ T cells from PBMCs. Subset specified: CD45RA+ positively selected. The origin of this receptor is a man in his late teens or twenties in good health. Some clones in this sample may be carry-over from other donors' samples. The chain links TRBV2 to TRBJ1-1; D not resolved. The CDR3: CASGKVDTEAFF. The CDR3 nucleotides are TGTGCCAGCGGCAAAGTGGACACTGAAGCTTTCTTT.